This T cell receptor (beta chain) is from a study of cytomegalovirus exposure and HLA in healthy donors. The study ran its PCR with 60 Vbeta and 13 Jbeta primers. Generated by immunoSEQ multiplex PCR, the TCRdb table keeps only in-frame clones and is missing some. The repertoire holds hundreds of thousands of clones, approximately 82% seen once, with about 0.58% in the top ten. Looked up from germline, CDR1 is GTSNPN and CDR2 is SVGIG (reference sequence). This CDR3 has 15 residues. The junction had 4 bases not matched to a gene; V was cut back by 1 base and J by 0 bases. The sequenced sample consisted of PBMCs. The rearrangement links TRBV30 to TRBJ2-3; TRBD2 aligns across 7 bases. This TCR derives from a woman aged 35 to 49 in good health and CMV-seronegative. The CDR3 reads CAWSEGRASTDTQYF. CDR3 bases: TGTGCCTGGAGTGAGGGGAGGGCCAGCACAGATACGCAGTATTTT.